Listed here is a single T cell receptor beta chain. Trimming shortened V by 2 bases and J by 6 bases, and 6 bases separated the two germline ends. The CDR3 is 12 amino acids. The V gene's germline CDR1 is SGHRS and CDR2 YFSETQ. These data belong to a study of blood T cell repertoires in COVID-19. Study in general: COVID-19 samples from acute and convalescent phases originated in the United States, Italy and Spain. In each case, the material was cDNA or gDNA derived from T cells, B-cell-depleted T cells, or PBMCs.

In the original processing: Nucleated cell counts were estimated from reference gene primer amplification. Produced via immunoSEQ multiplex PCR; TCRdb's table is partial and in-frame only. The V and J calls and clone size are taken from that table; D and trimming were inferred from the DNA. Here the sample spans around 180,000 clones, roughly 84% being singletons. This TCR was recovered from a woman of 80 years or more with active or convalescent COVID-19. This chain links TRBV5-1 with TRBJ1-5, with D uncertain. Sequenced material: peripheral blood. CDR3 amino acids: CASSFSGQPQHF. The CDR3 bases are TGCGCCAGCAGCTTTTCGGGTCAGCCCCAGCATTTT. Together with reference TRBV5-1 and TRBJ1-5, the CDR3 gives the full variable domain: KAGVTQTPRYLIKTRGQQVTLSCSPISGHRSVSWYQQTPGQGLQFLFEYFSETQRNKGNFPGRFSGRQFSNSRSEMNVSTLELGDSALYLCASSFSGQPQHFGDGTRLSIL.